Below are 21 T cell receptor beta chains sequenced from a single sample in a study of control samples from healthy donors and cancer patients. Assay: immunoSEQ multiplex PCR; the TCRdb copy retains only in-frame clones and omits some. The sample includes around 84,000 clones, roughly 91% seen only once; the top ten take approximately 15%. The specimen sequenced was blood. Receptor source: a man aged 25 to 40 in good health.

The rearrangement links TRBV4-1 to TRBJ1-1; D may be TRBD1 (5 bases). V dropped 0 bases and J dropped 1 base, with 9 bases sitting between them. CDR1 is MGHRA, CDR2 YSYEKL, per germline. CDR3 length equals 15 residues. CDR3 in amino acids: CASSQEGEGNTEAFF. CDR3 bases: TGCGCCAGCAGCCAAGAAGGGGAAGGGAACACTGAAGCTTTCTTT.

The chain carries TRBV28 and TRBJ2-7, with TRBD1 matching 11 bases. Germline V gives CDR1 MDHEN, CDR2 SYDVKM. V dropped 4 bases and J dropped 10; count of bases not matched to a gene: 15. The CDR3 loop spans 16 amino acids. CDR3 amino acids: CASSSHTIGTGGRQYF. The CDR3 coding sequence is TGTGCCAGCAGTTCACATACCATCGGGACAGGGGGGAGACAGTACTTC.

The chain uses TRBV7-6 and TRBJ2-5; 7 bases map to TRBD2. The germline V gene encodes CDR1 SGHVS and CDR2 FNYEAQ. V lost 6 bases to trimming and J lost 2 bases; unmatched junction nucleotides: 9. This CDR3 has 15 amino acids. CDR3 sequence reads: CASSSGRENQETQYF. The DNA of the CDR3 is TGTGCCAGCAGTTCAGGGCGGGAGAATCAAGAGACCCAGTACTTC.

V gene TRBV7-3 combines with J gene TRBJ2-1, with 13 bases matching TRBD2. V was clipped by 5 bases and J by 7 bases; unmatched bases: 5. The CDR3 extends over 15 amino acids. CDR1 and CDR2 from the germline V gene are SGHTA and FQGTGA. The CDR3 here is CASSQTSGGWNEQFF. CDR3 nucleotides: TGTGCCAGCAGCCAGACTAGCGGGGGGTGGAATGAGCAGTTCTTC.

The chain recombines TRBV7-8 with TRBJ1-3; D remains unclear. CDR1 is SGHVS and CDR2 is FQNEAQ in the germline V gene. V lost 5 bases, J lost 1 base, and 12 bases lay in between. The CDR3 contains 15 residues. CDR3 coding DNA: TGTGCCAGCAGCGCGGGTCGGGTATCTGGAAACACCATATATTTT. The encoded protein is CASSAGRVSGNTIYF.

This chain uses TRBV30 with TRBJ1-1; D is perhaps TRBD1 (5 bases). There are 10 residues in the CDR3. Germline CDR1 is GTSNPN and CDR2 is SVGIG (reference sequence). V lost 0 bases and J 10 bases, leaving 6 bases between the germline ends. The CDR3 loop is CAWSVGRAFF. CDR3 bases: TGTGCCTGGAGTGTGGGGCGAGCTTTCTTT.

CDR3 sequence: CASSETGGLSYEQYF. CDR3 bases: TGTGCCAGCAGCGAAACAGGGGGCTTGTCCTACGAGCAGTACTTC. This sequence joins TRBV7-2 and TRBJ2-7; TRBD1 aligns across 9 bases. V trimming: 5 bases; J trimming: 1 base; junction bases outside the gene matches: 6. The CDR3 length is 15 residues. Germline CDR1 and CDR2: SGHTA and FQGNSA.

The chain carries TRBV18 and TRBJ1-1; D is undetermined. The CDR3 is 16 residues long. V was shortened by 2 bases and J by 0 bases, with 13 bases between the two germline ends. Germline assignment: CDR1 KGHSH and CDR2 LQKENI. The DNA of the CDR3 is TGTGCCAGCTCACCAGGAAGCGGCACCTTGAACACTGAAGCTTTCTTT. It encodes CASSPGSGTLNTEAFF. The whole variable domain, filled in from reference TRBV18 and TRBJ1-1, reads NAGVMQNPRHLVRRRGQEARLRCSPMKGHSHVYWYRQLPEEGLKFMVYLQKENIIDESGMPKERFSAEFPKEGPSILRIQQVVRGDSAAYFCASSPGSGTLNTEAFFGQGTRLTVV.

V usage is TRBV2 and J usage is TRBJ1-5, with 8 bases aligning to TRBD1. V lost 9 bases and J lost 0; bases outside the gene matches: 4. The CDR3 covers 14 residues. Germline CDR1 and CDR2: SNHLY and FYNNEI. For the CDR3, the DNA is TGTGCCAGTACAGGGGGTGATAGCAATCAGCCCCAGCATTTT. Its protein is CASTGGDSNQPQHF.

The chain couples TRBV7-3 to TRBJ2-7, with TRBD1 matching over 7 bases. V trimming: 3 bases; J trimming: 4 bases; junction bases outside the gene matches: 6. CDR1 is SGHTA, CDR2 FQGTGA, per germline. The CDR3 contains 14 residues. CDR3 residues: CASSLGQQGYEQYF. CDR3 nucleotides: TGTGCCAGCAGCTTGGGACAGCAGGGGTACGAGCAGTACTTC.

The V gene is TRBV30, the J gene TRBJ2-7; 8 nucleotides match TRBD1. The V gene's germline CDR1 is GTSNPN and CDR2 SVGIG (reference sequence). CDR3 size: 14 residues. With 6 bases clipped from V and 0 bases from J, the junction kept 7 bases outside the gene matches. The CDR3 reads CACRHTGGSYEQYF. DNA of the CDR3: TGTGCCTGCAGACATACAGGGGGCTCCTACGAGCAGTACTTC.

The chain links TRBV5-8 to TRBJ2-3, with D possibly being TRBD2 (6 bases). Germline-derived CDR1 and CDR2 are SGHTS and YDEGEE. Trimming took off 6 bases at V and 6 bases at J, with 20 bases between the two ends. This CDR3 has 15 amino acids. The CDR3 DNA is TGTGCCAGCACCCTCTGGGAGGCTAGTACTGATACGCAGTATTTT. Translation: CASTLWEASTDTQYF.

The J gene is TRBJ2-5, the V gene TRBV5-4; D perhaps matches TRBD2 (6 bases). The CDR3 totals 16 residues. The V end lost 0 bases, the J end lost 1 base, and 13 bases lay between the germline ends. Germline V gives CDR1 SGHNT, CDR2 YYREEE (reference sequence). CDR3 residues: CASSLGGGASQETQYF. In DNA, the CDR3 is TGTGCCAGCAGCTTGGGGGGCGGGGCCAGCCAAGAGACCCAGTACTTC.

This clone was seen a handful of times. The chain uses TRBV4-3 and TRBJ1-1, with a weak D call TRBD1 (5 bases). The germline gives CDR1 LGHNA, CDR2 YSLEER. CDR3 length: 17 residues. Trimming took 0 bases from V and 1 from J, leaving 15 bases between them. CDR3 loop: CASSQDTLGPANTEAFF. The CDR3 DNA is TGCGCCAGCAGCCAAGATACGTTGGGACCGGCGAACACTGAAGCTTTCTTT.

In nucleotides, the CDR3 is TGTGCCAGTAGTATAGGTCGCTGGTACAATCAGCCCCAGCATTTT. Translation: CASSIGRWYNQPQHF. The chain carries TRBV19 and TRBJ1-5; no reliable D call. Germline V CDR1 and CDR2: LNHDA, SQIVND (reference sequence). This CDR3 is 15 amino acids long. V was pared by 1 base and J by 3 bases, with 10 bases between. Full variable domain (outside the CDR3, taken from reference TRBV19 and TRBJ1-5): DGGITQSPKYLFRKEGQNVTLSCEQNLNHDAMYWYRQDPGQGLRLIYYSQIVNDFQKGDIAEGYSVSREKKESFPLTVTSAQKNPTAFYLCASSIGRWYNQPQHFGDGTRLSIL.

This rearrangement joins TRBV5-5 to TRBJ2-1; TRBD1 is a possible D gene (5 bases). The germline V gene encodes CDR1 SGHKS and CDR2 YYEKEE (reference sequence). This CDR3 spans 14 amino acids. The V and J ends lost 0 bases and 7 bases respectively, with 11 bases between them. DNA for the CDR3: TGTGCCAGCAGCTTGGACGCGGCAGGGAATGAGCAGTTCTTC. It translates to CASSLDAAGNEQFF.

V usage is TRBV7-9 and J usage is TRBJ2-7; 9 bases map to TRBD1. The CDR3 has 15 residues. Germline-derived CDR1 and CDR2 are SEHNR and FQNEAQ (reference sequence). J lost 1 base, V lost 6 bases, and 7 bases had no gene match. DNA for the CDR3: TGTGCCAGCAGTTCGGACAGGGGATCGTCCTACGAGCAGTACTTC. Amino acids: CASSSDRGSSYEQYF. Together with reference TRBV7-9 and TRBJ2-7, the CDR3 gives the full variable domain: DTGVSQNPRHKITKRGQNVTFRCDPISEHNRLYWYRQTLGQGPEFLTYFQNEAQLEKSRLLSDRFSAERPKGSFSTLEIQRTEQGDSAMYLCASSSDRGSSYEQYFGPGTRLTVT.

The V and J genes are TRBV29-1 and TRBJ2-1; the match to TRBD1 covers 10 bases. The CDR3 totals 14 residues. J gave up 6 bases and V 6 bases, and 8 bases lay outside the gene matches. Per the germline V gene, CDR1 is SQVTM and CDR2 is ANQGSEA. The CDR3 DNA is TGCAGCGTGGGAGCGGGACAGGGGACCAATGAGCAGTTCTTC. Translating gives CSVGAGQGTNEQFF.

This clone was picked up one time. The chain recombines TRBV9 with TRBJ1-3, with 7 bases fitting TRBD1. V trimming: 4 bases; J trimming: 0 bases; junction bases outside the gene matches: 1. Germline CDR1 SGDLS, CDR2 YYNGEE. The CDR3 consists of 14 residues. The CDR3 loop reads CASSRQGSGNTIYF. In nucleotides, the CDR3 is TGTGCCAGCAGCAGACAGGGCTCTGGAAACACCATATATTTT.

This chain uses TRBV6-2 or TRBV6-3 with TRBJ2-6; weak D call: TRBD1 (7 bases). Germline values: CDR1 MNHEY, CDR2 SVGEGT. This CDR3 has 15 residues. V lost 5 bases to trimming and J lost 3 bases, with 11 bases between them. The CDR3 DNA reads as TGTGCCAGCAGTGCAGGGGGGTATGGGGCCAACGTCCTGACTTTC. It yields the protein CASSAGGYGANVLTF.

The chain joins TRBV12-3 or TRBV12-4 to TRBJ2-1; D not certain. The V end lost 3 bases, the J end lost 10 bases, and 10 bases lay between the germline ends. This CDR3 spans 12 amino acids. The CDR3 nucleotides read TGTGCCAGCAGTTTTGGTGGATACGAGCAGTTCTTC. Amino acids: CASSFGGYEQFF.